These 2 T cell receptor beta chains share one sample of origin, sequenced in a study of regulatory T cells in long-lasting Graves disease. Time point reported: newly diagnosed GD, antithyroid drugs for less than 3 months. Following extraction of RNA from PBMCs, that RNA was used to make the TCR library. Through Arm-PCR of CDR3 regions and iRepertoire HTBI primers, TCR beta libraries were built. MiXCR was run by TCRdb on the multiplex PCR reads, yielding one entry per CDR3 protein. The sample has hundreds of thousands of distinct CDR3 sequences, 15% seen once. The input for sequencing was peripheral blood mononuclear cells (PBMCs), taken at new diagnosis, from a patient treated with antithyroid drugs. The receptors come from a female donor with Graves disease.

This clonotype was detected ten times or more. This chain links TRBV6-1 with TRBJ2-5, with TRBD1 matching 9 bases. The DNA end is a closer match to TRBJ2-1, so the J assignment may be wrong. The CDR3 contains 15 residues. Germline loops: CDR1 MNHNS, CDR2 SASEGT. DNA of the CDR3: TGTGCCAGCAGCCCTGCCGGGACAGGGCACGATGAGCAGTTCTTC. It is translated as CASSPAGTGHDEQFF.

This clonotype was recorded at least ten times. This chain links TRBV20-1 with TRBJ2-1; TRBD2 matches at 11 bases. The CDR3 is made up of 13 amino acids. Germline assignment: CDR1 DFQATT and CDR2 SNEGSKA (reference sequence). V lost 6 bases to trimming and J lost 4 bases; unmatched junction nucleotides: 2. The CDR3: CSAGTSGYNEQFF. As DNA, the CDR3 is TGCAGTGCAGGGACTAGCGGATACAATGAGCAGTTCTTC.